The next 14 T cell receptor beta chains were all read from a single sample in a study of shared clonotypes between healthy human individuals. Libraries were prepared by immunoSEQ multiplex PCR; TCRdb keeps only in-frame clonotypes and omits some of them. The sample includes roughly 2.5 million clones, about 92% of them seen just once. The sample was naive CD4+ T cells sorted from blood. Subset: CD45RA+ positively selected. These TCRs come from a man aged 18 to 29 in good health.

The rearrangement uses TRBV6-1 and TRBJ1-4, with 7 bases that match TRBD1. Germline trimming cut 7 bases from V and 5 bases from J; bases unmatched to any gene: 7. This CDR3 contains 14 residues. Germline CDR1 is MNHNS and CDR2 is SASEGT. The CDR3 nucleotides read TGTGCCAGCACCCCGGGACAGTCGAATGAAAAACTGTTTTTT. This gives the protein CASTPGQSNEKLFF.

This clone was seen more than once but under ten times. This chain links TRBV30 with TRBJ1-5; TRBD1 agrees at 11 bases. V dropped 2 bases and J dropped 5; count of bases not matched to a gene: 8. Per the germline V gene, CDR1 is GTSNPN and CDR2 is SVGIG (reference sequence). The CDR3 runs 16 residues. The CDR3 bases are TGTGCCTGGAGTATCCGGGACAGGGGGATTGATCAGCCCCAGCATTTT. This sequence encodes CAWSIRDRGIDQPQHF.

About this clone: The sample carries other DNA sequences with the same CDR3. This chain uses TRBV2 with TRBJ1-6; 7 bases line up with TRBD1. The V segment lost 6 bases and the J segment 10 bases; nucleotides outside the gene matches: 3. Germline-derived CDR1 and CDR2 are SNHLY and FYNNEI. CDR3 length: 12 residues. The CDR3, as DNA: TGTGCCAGCAGCCGCAGGGGGTCACCCCTCCACTTT. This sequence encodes CASSRRGSPLHF. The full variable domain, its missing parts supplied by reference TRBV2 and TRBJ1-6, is EPEVTQTPSHQVTQMGQEVILRCVPISNHLYFYWYRQILGQKVEFLVSFYNNEISEKSEIFDDQFSVERPDGSNFTLKIRSTKLEDSAMYFCASSRRGSPLHFGNGTRLTVT.

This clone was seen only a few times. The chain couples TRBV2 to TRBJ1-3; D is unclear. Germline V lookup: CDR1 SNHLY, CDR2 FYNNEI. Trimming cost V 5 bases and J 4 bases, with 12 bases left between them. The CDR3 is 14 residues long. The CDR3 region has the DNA TGTGCCAGCAGTATCGCGTCTGGGGGAAACACCATATATTTT. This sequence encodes CASSIASGGNTIYF.

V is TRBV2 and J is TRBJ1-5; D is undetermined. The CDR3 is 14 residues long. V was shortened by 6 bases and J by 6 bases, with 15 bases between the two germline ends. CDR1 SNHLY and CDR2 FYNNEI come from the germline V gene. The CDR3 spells CASRADPGSQPQHF. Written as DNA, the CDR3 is TGTGCCAGCAGGGCCGACCCTGGGAGTCAGCCCCAGCATTTT.

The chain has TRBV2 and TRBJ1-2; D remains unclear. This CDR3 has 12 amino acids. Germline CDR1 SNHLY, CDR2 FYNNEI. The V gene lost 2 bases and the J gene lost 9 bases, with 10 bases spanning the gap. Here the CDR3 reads CASSEMSARYTF. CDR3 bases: TGTGCCAGCAGTGAAATGTCAGCACGCTACACCTTC.

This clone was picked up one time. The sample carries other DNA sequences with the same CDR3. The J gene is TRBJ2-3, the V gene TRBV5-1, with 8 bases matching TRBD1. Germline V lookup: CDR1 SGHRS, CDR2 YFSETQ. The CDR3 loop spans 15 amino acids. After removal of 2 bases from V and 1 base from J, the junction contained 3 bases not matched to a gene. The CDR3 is CASSFQGAGTDTQYF. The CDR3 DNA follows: TGCGCCAGCAGCTTCCAGGGGGCGGGCACAGATACGCAGTATTTT.

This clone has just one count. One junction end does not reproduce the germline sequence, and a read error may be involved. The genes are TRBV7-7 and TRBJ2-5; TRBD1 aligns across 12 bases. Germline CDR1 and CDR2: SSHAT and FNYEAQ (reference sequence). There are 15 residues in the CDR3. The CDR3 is CASSTGTGGWETQYF. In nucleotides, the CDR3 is TGTGCTAGCAGCACCGGGACAGGGGGCTGGGAGACCCAGTACTTC.

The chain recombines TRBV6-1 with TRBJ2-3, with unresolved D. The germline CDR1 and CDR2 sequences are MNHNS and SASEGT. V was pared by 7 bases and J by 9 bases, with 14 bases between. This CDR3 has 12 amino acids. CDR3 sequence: CASTAVGVTQYF. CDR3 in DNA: TGTGCCAGCACCGCTGTGGGTGTCACGCAGTATTTT.

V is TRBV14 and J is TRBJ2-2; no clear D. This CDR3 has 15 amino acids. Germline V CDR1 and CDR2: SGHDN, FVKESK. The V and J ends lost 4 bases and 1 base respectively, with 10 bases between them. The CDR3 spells CASSPYRMNTGELFF. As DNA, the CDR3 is TGTGCCAGCAGCCCCTACAGAATGAACACCGGGGAGCTGTTTTTT.

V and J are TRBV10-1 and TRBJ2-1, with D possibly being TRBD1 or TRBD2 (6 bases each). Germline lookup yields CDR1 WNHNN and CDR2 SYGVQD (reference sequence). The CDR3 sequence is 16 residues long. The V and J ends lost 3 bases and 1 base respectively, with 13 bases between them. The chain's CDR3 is CASSEGGGPSYNEQFF. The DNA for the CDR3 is TGCGCCAGCAGTGAAGGTGGGGGGCCTTCCTACAATGAGCAGTTCTTC.

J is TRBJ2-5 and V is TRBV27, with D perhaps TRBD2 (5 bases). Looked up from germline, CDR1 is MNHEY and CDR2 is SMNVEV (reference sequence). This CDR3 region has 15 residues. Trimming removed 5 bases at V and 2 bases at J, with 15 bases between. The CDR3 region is CASSQWSSGQETQYF. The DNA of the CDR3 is TGTGCCAGCAGTCAATGGTCATCGGGACAAGAGACCCAGTACTTC.

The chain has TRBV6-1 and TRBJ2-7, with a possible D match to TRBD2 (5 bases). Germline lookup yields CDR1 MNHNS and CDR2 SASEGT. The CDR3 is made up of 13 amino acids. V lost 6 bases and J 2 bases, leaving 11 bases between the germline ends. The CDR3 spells CASRFTGTYEQYF. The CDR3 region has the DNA TGTGCCAGCAGATTCACCGGGACCTACGAGCAGTACTTC.

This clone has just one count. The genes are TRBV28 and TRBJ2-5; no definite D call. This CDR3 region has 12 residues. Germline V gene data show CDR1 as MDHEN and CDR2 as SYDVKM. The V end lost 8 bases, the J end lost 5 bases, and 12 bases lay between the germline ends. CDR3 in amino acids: CASLTDTETQYF. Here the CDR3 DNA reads TGTGCCAGCCTTACGGATACTGAGACCCAGTACTTC.